This record covers a single TCR beta chain. Its antigen is unknown. It was with 60 Vbeta and 13 Jbeta primers that the PCR ran. Repertoires were generated with immunoSEQ multiplex PCR, while TCRdb's copy carries only in-frame clones and drops some. The sample records around 140,000 clones, 80% being singletons. This sample was included in a study of cytomegalovirus exposure and HLA in healthy donors. Germline CDR1 reads LNHDA; CDR2 reads SQIVND (reference sequence). CDR3 length: 15 residues. V was pared by 8 bases and J by 4 bases, with 20 bases between. Findings and limits, study-wide: For most TCR beta V segments, an earlier analysis put the productive rate at about 87% or about 30% of the time. In most subjects, TCR beta sequences reportedly gave accurate predictions of HLA-A and HLA-B alleles. V- and J-gene trimming of TCR beta was linked (in a later analysis) to a missense DCLRE1C variant.

V and J are TRBV19 and TRBJ1-2; the D gene is possibly TRBD1 (6 bases). The source material was PBMCs. The sequence came from a middle-aged man in good health and CMV-seronegative. The CDR3 loop is CASSAGAVRGYGYTF. The CDR3 nucleotides read TGTGCCAGTTCTGCAGGGGCCGTCCGGGGCTATGGCTACACCTTC.